This TCR beta chain was observed in a study of control samples from healthy donors and cancer patients. Using immunoSEQ multiplex PCR, the repertoire was profiled, and TCRdb retains in-frame clones only, with some absent. Seen here are approximately 20,000 clones, 80% to 90% observed once, and the top ten hold roughly 24%. The length of the CDR3 is 15 residues. The V segment lost 3 bases and the J segment 0 bases; nucleotides outside the gene matches: 5. The sequence derives from a man aged 55 to 69 with colorectal cancer. Sequencing was carried out using PBMCs. V is TRBV23-1 and J is TRBJ2-7, with 7 bases that match TRBD1. TRBV23-1 is an ORF for which the function is uncertain. The CDR3 loop is CASSQTGSSSYEQYF. In DNA, the CDR3 is TGCGCCAGCAGTCAGACAGGGTCCAGCTCCTACGAGCAGTACTTC.